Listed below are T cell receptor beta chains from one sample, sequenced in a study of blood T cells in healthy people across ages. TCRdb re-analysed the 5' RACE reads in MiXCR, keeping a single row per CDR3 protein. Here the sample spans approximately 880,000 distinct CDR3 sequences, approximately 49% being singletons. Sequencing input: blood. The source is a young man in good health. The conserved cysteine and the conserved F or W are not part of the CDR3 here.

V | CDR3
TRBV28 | ASMTTGFPYEQY
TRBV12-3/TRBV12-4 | ASSSGQGLRQF
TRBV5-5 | ASSPPGQLSYGYT
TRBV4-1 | ASSQVQGPSTDTQY
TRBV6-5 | ASSYSPSTNEKLF
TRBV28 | ASSSPRVNDYT
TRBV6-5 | ASAGLAGVDTQY
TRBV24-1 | ATSDAGTGTSSGANVLT
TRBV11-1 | ASSSLASSENEQF
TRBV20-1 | SALREAGYT
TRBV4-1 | ASSQSADYNEKLF
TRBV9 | ASSPGDPYEQY
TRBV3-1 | ASSQGGGGGGSDTQY
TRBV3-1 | ASSPLEGNTEAF
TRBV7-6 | ASSPDWGGAEAF
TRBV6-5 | ASSFQLAGGLNEQY
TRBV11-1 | ASSPLGGGTTDTQY
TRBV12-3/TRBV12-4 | ASSPTHRSNYGYT
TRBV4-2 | ASSQDVDGGTDTQY
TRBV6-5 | ASGITWGNEQF
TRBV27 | ASSLDRRYTEAF
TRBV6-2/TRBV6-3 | ASSYSISAQGTQETQY
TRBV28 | ASSSPGAGSSQTQY
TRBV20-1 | SARESGYEQY
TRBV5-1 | ASSLADRNYGYT
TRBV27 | ASARGIRTEAF
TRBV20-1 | SAYTAGGITGELF
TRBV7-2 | ASSLGLERETQY
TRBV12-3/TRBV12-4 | ASSLRQGPNTGELF
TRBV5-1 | ASSKGPASTDTQY
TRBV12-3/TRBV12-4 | ASSAQRGQGYGYT
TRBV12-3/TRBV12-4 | ATSGSPYNEQF
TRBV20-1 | SARDRRTSRDTQY
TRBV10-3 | AISDGLAGAYNEQF
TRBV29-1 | SVLQGMSGANVLT
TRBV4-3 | ASSQSGLSSGANVLT
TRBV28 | ASSGGANYGYT
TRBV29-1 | SVDRMYGYT
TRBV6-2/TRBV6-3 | ASRTWGGAYNEQF
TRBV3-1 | ASSQDAGQQETQY